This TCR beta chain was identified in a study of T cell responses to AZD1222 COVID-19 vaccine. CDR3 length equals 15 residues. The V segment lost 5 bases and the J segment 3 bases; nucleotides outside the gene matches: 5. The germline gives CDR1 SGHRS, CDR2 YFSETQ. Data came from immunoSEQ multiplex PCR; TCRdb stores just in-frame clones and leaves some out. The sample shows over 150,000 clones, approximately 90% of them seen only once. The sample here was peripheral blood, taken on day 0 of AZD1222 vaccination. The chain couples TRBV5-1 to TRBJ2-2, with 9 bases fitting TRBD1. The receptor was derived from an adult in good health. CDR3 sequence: CASSMTGGYTGELFF. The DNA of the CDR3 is TGCGCCAGCAGTATGACAGGGGGATACACCGGGGAGCTGTTTTTT.